The entry below describes one TCR beta chain. TCRdb's copy holds only in-frame clones and misses some; the assay was immunoSEQ multiplex PCR. In the table there are under 200,000 clones, 86% of which are singletons. V dropped 4 bases and J dropped 5; count of bases not matched to a gene: 6. The germline V gene has CDR1 LNHDA and CDR2 SQIVND (reference sequence). CDR3 length equals 14 residues. This sample is part of a study of blood T cell repertoires in COVID-19. For the study at large: PBMCs, B-cell-depleted T cells, or T cells provided the cDNA or gDNA that made up the material.

Material for sequencing was peripheral blood. The source of this sequence is a man aged 60 to 69 with acute or convalescent COVID-19. The chain joins TRBV19 to TRBJ1-1; TRBD1 aligns across 8 bases. CDR3 residues: CASSKAQGVTEAFF. The CDR3 DNA reads as TGTGCCAGTAGTAAGGCACAGGGGGTTACTGAAGCTTTCTTT.